The entry below gives a single TCR beta chain sequence along with its context. Its specificity is unknown. Only in-frame clones appear in the TCRdb table, and some are missing; sequencing was by immunoSEQ multiplex PCR. The sample consists of 100,000 to 120,000 clones, 70% to 90% of them appearing once. Trimming at V came to 6 bases and at J to 3 bases, leaving 4 bases not matched to a gene. Looked up from germline, CDR1 is MNHEY and CDR2 is SVGAGI. This CDR3 comprises 13 residues. The data were obtained in a study of T cell responses to AZD1222 COVID-19 vaccine. Study-wide findings and caveats: Repertoire sampling occurred only after the peak T cell response. Across spike, vaccine-associated CD4 TCRs were found, dominant at 160-218 and 743-854.

This clonotype was sampled from an adult in good health. The sample consisted of peripheral blood, taken on day 0 of AZD1222 vaccination. V and J are TRBV6-5 and TRBJ2-5; TRBD2 matches 7 bases. CDR3 loop: CASSRDYEETQYF. The CDR3 nucleotides are TGTGCCAGCAGCCGGGACTACGAAGAGACCCAGTACTTC.